Listed here are 19 T cell receptor beta chains from one sample, sequenced in a study of PD-1 blockade in classical Hodgkin lymphoma. In every patient, relapse followed autologous stem cell transplantation, while exposure to brentuximab vedotin differed. The authors purified CD4+ T cells from thawed PBMCs by magnetic negative selection. The table came from immunoSEQ multiplex PCR; TCRdb's copy has only in-frame clones and leaves some out. The table shows tens of thousands of clones, with about 85% occurring only once. Sequencing was performed on CD4+ T cells from blood, taken at baseline. These TCRs come from a human donor with classical Hodgkin lymphoma.

The J gene is TRBJ2-6, the V gene TRBV19; D may be TRBD1 or TRBD2 (6 bases each). Germline V CDR1 and CDR2: LNHDA, SQIVND (reference sequence). The CDR3 spans 18 residues. Trimming took off 3 bases at V and 4 bases at J, with 19 bases between the two ends. Written as DNA, the CDR3 is TGTGCCAGTAGTATGGGGGGCCCAGCAGGTGCGGGGGCCAACGTCCTGACTTTC. This translates into CASSMGGPAGAGANVLTF.

The J gene is TRBJ2-1, the V gene TRBV5-1; 8 bases are shared with TRBD2. With V trimmed by 2 bases and J by 2 bases, 6 bases remained unmatched. This CDR3 region has 16 residues. Germline V lookup: CDR1 SGHRS, CDR2 YFSETQ. This CDR3 reads CASSFSTSATYNEQFF. CDR3 in DNA: TGCGCCAGCAGCTTCTCGACTAGCGCGACCTACAATGAGCAGTTCTTC. Looking up the rest from reference TRBV5-1 and TRBJ2-1 gives the full variable domain: KAGVTQTPRYLIKTRGQQVTLSCSPISGHRSVSWYQQTPGQGLQFLFEYFSETQRNKGNFPGRFSGRQFSNSRSEMNVSTLELGDSALYLCASSFSTSATYNEQFFGPGTRLTVL.

This chain connects TRBV6-5 to TRBJ1-6; a weak D match, TRBD1 (5 bases). CDR1 is MNHEY and CDR2 is SVGAGI in the germline V gene. The CDR3 runs 16 residues. The V and J ends lost 0 bases and 4 bases respectively, with 10 bases between them. The CDR3 sequence is CASSYSGRGYNSPLHF. Written as DNA, the CDR3 is TGTGCCAGCAGTTACTCTGGGCGGGGGTATAATTCACCCCTCCACTTT.

The chain uses TRBV9 and TRBJ2-3; perhaps D is TRBD1 or TRBD2 (5 bases each). V lost 2 bases, J lost 1 base, and 5 bases lay in between. CDR3 size: 13 residues. Per germline, CDR1 SGDLS and CDR2 YYNGEE. CDR3 protein: CASSVGRTDTQYF. In DNA form, the CDR3 reads TGTGCCAGCAGCGTGGGACGCACAGATACGCAGTATTTT.

The CDR3 sequence: CASSFGLWGNEKLFF. CDR3 bases: TGTGCCAGCAGTTTTGGTCTCTGGGGAAATGAAAAACTGTTTTTT. The rearrangement links TRBV28 to TRBJ1-4, with D unclear. In germline, CDR1 is MDHEN, CDR2 SYDVKM. There are 15 residues in the CDR3. Trimming pared 3 bases from V and 5 bases from J, leaving 13 bases between.

CDR3: CASSSTGGPGETQYF. CDR3 DNA sequence: TGCGCCAGCAGCTCAACGGGAGGCCCGGGAGAGACCCAGTACTTC. The chain uses TRBV5-1 and TRBJ2-5, with TRBD2 identical over 7 bases. From germline, CDR1 is SGHRS and CDR2 YFSETQ. The V gene end was trimmed by 3 bases and the J gene end by 4 bases; junction bases not matched to a gene: 9. The CDR3 is 15 residues long.

This clone was recorded a few times. This chain uses TRBV7-9 with TRBJ1-2; D is uncertain. V shed 2 bases and J shed 9 bases, with 13 bases lying between them. Germline-derived CDR1 and CDR2 are SEHNR and FQNEAQ (reference sequence). CDR3 length: 13 amino acids. CDR3 loop: CASSLNYRESYTF. CDR3 DNA sequence: TGTGCCAGCAGCTTAAACTACCGGGAGAGCTACACCTTC.

The gene calls are TRBV19 and TRBJ1-2; the D is unclear. V was cut by 3 bases and J by 5 bases, with 16 bases left in between. Germline CDR1 LNHDA, CDR2 SQIVND (reference sequence). CDR3 size: 15 residues. The DNA of the CDR3 is TGTGCCAGTAGTATTTCGCCGGTAGCTGGGTATGGCTACACCTTC. It encodes CASSISPVAGYGYTF.

V is TRBV4-2 and J is TRBJ2-7; the match to TRBD1 covers 9 bases. CDR1 is LGHNA and CDR2 is YNFKEQ in the germline V gene. The CDR3 sequence is 13 residues long. V shed 3 bases, J shed 4 bases, and the junction held 1 base outside the gene matches. Written as DNA, the CDR3 is TGTGCCAGCAGCCAGGGGACAGGGTACGAGCAGTACTTC. Protein sequence: CASSQGTGYEQYF.

The chain joins TRBV4-1 to TRBJ1-4, with D tentatively TRBD1 (5 bases). The CDR3 has 15 amino acids. V was trimmed by 1 base and J by 6 bases, leaving 12 bases between them. Germline loops: CDR1 MGHRA, CDR2 YSYEKL. CDR3 region: CASSQAVREDEKLFF. The CDR3 region has the DNA TGCGCCAGCAGCCAAGCGGTCAGGGAGGATGAAAAACTGTTTTTT.

The V and J genes are TRBV5-1 and TRBJ1-1; weak D call: TRBD1 (5 bases). Germline CDR1 is SGHRS and CDR2 is YFSETQ. Trimming stripped 4 bases from V and 5 bases from J, with 21 bases between. CDR3 length: 16 amino acids. The CDR3 DNA sequence: TGCGCCAGCAGCACCGCCGGGACCGGGGCCCAGACTGAAGCTTTCTTT. Its protein product is CASSTAGTGAQTEAFF.

The table lists this clone with a count of one. This chain links TRBV19 with TRBJ2-3; 10 bases map to TRBD2. The germline V gene encodes CDR1 LNHDA and CDR2 SQIVND (reference sequence). This CDR3 region has 15 residues. V was clipped by 7 bases and J by 2 bases; unmatched bases: 6. For the CDR3, the DNA is TGTGCCAGTACCTCACTAGCGGGATCCACAGATACGCAGTATTTT. Translated, it gives CASTSLAGSTDTQYF.

V and J are TRBV5-4 and TRBJ2-7; 12 bases match TRBD2. The length of the CDR3 is 15 residues. V shed 4 bases, J shed 3 bases, and the junction held 5 bases outside the gene matches. CDR1 and CDR2 from the germline V gene are SGHNT and YYREEE (reference sequence). CDR3 sequence: CASSLGLAGYYEQYF. The CDR3 region has the DNA TGTGCCAGCAGCCTGGGACTAGCGGGTTACTACGAGCAGTACTTC.

The V gene is TRBV29-1, the J gene TRBJ2-7; weak D call: TRBD2 (5 bases). The germline V gene encodes CDR1 SQVTM and CDR2 ANQGSEA. V gave up 4 bases and J gave up 2 bases, with 9 bases separating them. This CDR3 is 12 amino acids long. Here the CDR3 DNA reads TGCAGCGTTGCAATAGCGACCTACGAGCAGTACTTC. It translates to CSVAIATYEQYF.

The chain carries TRBV18 and TRBJ2-7; the D gene could be TRBD1 or TRBD2 (6 bases each). The V gene's germline CDR1 is KGHSH and CDR2 LQKENI. The V gene lost 2 bases and the J gene lost 5 bases, with 13 bases spanning the gap. The CDR3 extends over 14 amino acids. CDR3 amino acids: CASSPRGALHEQYF. The CDR3 coding sequence is TGTGCCAGCTCACCAAGGGGGGCGCTCCACGAGCAGTACTTC.

The V and J genes are TRBV7-2 and TRBJ1-5; TRBD1 aligns across 10 bases. J was trimmed by 5 bases and V by 7 bases; bases with no gene match: 5. This CDR3 contains 14 residues. Germline V gene sequence: CDR1 SGHTA, CDR2 FQGNSA. The CDR3 sequence is CASTPGQGYQPQHF. CDR3 DNA sequence: TGTGCCAGCACCCCGGGACAGGGGTATCAGCCCCAGCATTTT.

The chain employs TRBV5-6 and TRBJ2-3; D call uncertain. CDR1 and CDR2 (germline): SGHDT, YYEEEE. This CDR3 has 11 residues. V was cut by 3 bases and J by 7 bases, with 6 bases left in between. CDR3: CASSSSNTQYF. DNA for the CDR3: TGTGCCAGCAGCTCGTCGAATACGCAGTATTTT.

The chain uses TRBV7-2 and TRBJ1-1, with 7 bases matching TRBD1. This CDR3 contains 15 residues. The V segment lost 2 bases and the J segment 4 bases; nucleotides outside the gene matches: 7. The germline CDR1 and CDR2 sequences are SGHTA and FQGNSA. The CDR3 nucleotides read TGTGCCAGCAGCTTAAGGCGGTACAGGGGCACTGAAGCTTTCTTT. As protein: CASSLRRYRGTEAFF.

This chain links TRBV5-6 with TRBJ2-1, with TRBD1 matching over 8 bases. This CDR3 is built from 13 residues. The germline gives CDR1 SGHDT, CDR2 YYEEEE. V dropped 0 bases and J dropped 7; count of bases not matched to a gene: 0. The CDR3 DNA is TGTGCCAGCAGCTTGGGGACAGGGAATGAGCAGTTCTTC. Its translation: CASSLGTGNEQFF.